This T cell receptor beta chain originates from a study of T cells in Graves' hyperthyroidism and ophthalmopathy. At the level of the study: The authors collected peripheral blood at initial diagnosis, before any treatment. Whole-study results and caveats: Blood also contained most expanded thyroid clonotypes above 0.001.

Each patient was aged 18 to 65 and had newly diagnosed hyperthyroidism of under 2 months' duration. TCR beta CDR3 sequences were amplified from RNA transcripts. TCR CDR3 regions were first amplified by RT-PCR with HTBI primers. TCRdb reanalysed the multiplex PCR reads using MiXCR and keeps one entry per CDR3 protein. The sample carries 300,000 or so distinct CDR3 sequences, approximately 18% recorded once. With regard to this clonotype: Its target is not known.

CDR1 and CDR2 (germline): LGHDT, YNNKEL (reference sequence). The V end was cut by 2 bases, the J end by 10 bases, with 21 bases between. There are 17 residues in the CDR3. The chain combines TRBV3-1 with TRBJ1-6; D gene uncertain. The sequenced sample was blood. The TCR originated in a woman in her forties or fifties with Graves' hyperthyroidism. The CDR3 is CASSQFRPFLEESPLHF. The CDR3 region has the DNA TGTGCCAGCAGCCAATTCCGGCCGTTCCTGGAAGAGTCACCCCTCCACTTT.